The following is a T cell receptor beta chain sequence with its context. The antigen remains undetermined. PCR amplification relied on 60 Vbeta primers (plus 13 Jbeta primers). The repertoire was sequenced with immunoSEQ multiplex PCR; TCRdb's copy has only in-frame clones and lacks some. Among over 100,000 clones, 80% to 90% were seen once, and the ten largest hold roughly 5%. This sample is part of a study of cytomegalovirus exposure and HLA in healthy donors. Whole-study results and caveats: Later analysis found that TCR beta chains associated with HLA were more clonally expanded than other, equally common chains. For TCR beta chains, V- and J-gene trimming was later linked to a missense DCLRE1C variant.

Sequencing was performed on PBMCs. The sequence was collected from a woman in her 30s in good health and CMV-seronegative.

The CDR3 DNA reads TGTGCCAGCGAAGCGGGGGGGCCCAGGGATGAGCAGTTCTTC. It yields the protein CASEAGGPRDEQFF. V is TRBV11-1 and J is TRBJ2-1; 10 bases align to TRBD2. The length of the CDR3 is 14 residues. Unmatched junction bases numbered 9, after V lost 8 bases and J lost 8 bases. Germline V gene data show CDR1 as SGHAT and CDR2 as FQDESV (reference sequence). The full variable domain, in which reference TRBV11-1 and TRBJ2-1 provide the parts outside the CDR3, is EAEVAQSPRYKITEKSQAVAFWCDPISGHATLYWYRQILGQGPELLVQFQDESVVDDSQLPKDRFSAERLKGVDSTLKIQPAELGDSAMYLCASEAGGPRDEQFFGPGTRLTVL.